This passage covers 24 T cell receptor beta chains from one sample sequenced in a study of T cell responses to AZD1222 COVID-19 vaccine. Only in-frame clones appear in the TCRdb table, and some are missing; sequencing was by immunoSEQ multiplex PCR. The sample lists some 120,000 clones; almost 95% were seen once. The sample in question was peripheral blood, obtained 28 days after the second AZD1222 dose. These receptors were collected from an adult who received the AZD1222 COVID-19 vaccine.

In DNA, the CDR3 is TGTGCCAGCAGTCCAGAAGGTAGTCAGCCCCAGCATTTT. Encoded protein: CASSPEGSQPQHF. The chain joins TRBV6-5 to TRBJ1-5; D is unresolved. V lost 5 bases, J lost 6 bases, and 11 bases lay in between. Germline V gives CDR1 MNHEY, CDR2 SVGAGI. CDR3 length: 13 amino acids.

V gene TRBV5-1 combines with J gene TRBJ2-2, with no clear D. The germline V gene has CDR1 SGHRS and CDR2 YFSETQ. CDR3 size: 14 residues. The ends were cut back, 0 bases at V and 7 bases at J, with 10 bases in the middle. CDR3 amino acids: CASSLGRGDGELFF. In DNA form, the CDR3 reads TGCGCCAGCAGCTTGGGACGCGGAGACGGGGAGCTGTTTTTT.

The chain recombines TRBV3-1 (or the pseudogene TRBV3-2) with TRBJ2-5, with 7 bases fitting TRBD1. Germline CDR1 and CDR2: LGHDT and YNNKEL (reference sequence). This CDR3 region has 14 residues. V was clipped by 4 bases and J by 8 bases; unmatched bases: 10. In DNA, the CDR3 is TGTGCCAGCAGCCCCCGGACAGGCCCTACCACCCAGTACTTC. Residues: CASSPRTGPTTQYF.

The chain couples TRBV4-2 to TRBJ1-4; no definite D call. The CDR3 has 15 amino acids. CDR1 LGHNA and CDR2 YNFKEQ come from the germline V gene. V lost 0 bases and J 4 bases, leaving 9 bases between the germline ends. In nucleotides, the CDR3 is TGTGCCAGCAGCCAAGATCGGGGAGGTAATGAAAAACTGTTTTTT. It encodes CASSQDRGGNEKLFF.

This chain links TRBV5-6 with TRBJ2-7; D may be TRBD1 (5 bases). V dropped 2 bases and J dropped 2 bases, with 17 bases sitting between them. The CDR3 totals 16 residues. Germline V gene lookup returns CDR1 SGHDT and CDR2 YYEEEE. CDR3 in DNA: TGTGCCAGCAGCTTAGGGCCAGGGTCCGTCGCCTACGAGCAGTACTTC. Protein product: CASSLGPGSVAYEQYF.

Here the CDR3 reads CAWSATSGTQYF. Written as DNA, the CDR3 is TGTGCCTGGAGTGCGACTAGCGGTACGCAGTATTTT. This chain uses TRBV30 with TRBJ2-3; 9 nucleotides agree with TRBD2. J was trimmed by 8 bases and V by 1 base; bases with no gene match: 1. Germline lookup yields CDR1 GTSNPN and CDR2 SVGIG (reference sequence). CDR3 length: 12 residues.

The chain carries TRBV25-1 and TRBJ2-1; D perhaps matches TRBD1 (6 bases). There are 15 residues in the CDR3. From germline, CDR1 is MGHDK and CDR2 SYGVNS. V was pared by 5 bases and J by 6 bases, with 17 bases between. The CDR3 DNA reads as TGTGCCAGCAGTTCCCGGGACACCCCGGTCAATGAGCAGTTCTTC. Protein sequence: CASSSRDTPVNEQFF.

This sequence joins TRBV5-1 and TRBJ2-6; unclear D gene. V was pared by 0 bases and J by 0 bases, with 7 bases between. This CDR3 spans 16 amino acids. CDR1 and CDR2 from the germline V gene are SGHRS and YFSETQ. Here the CDR3 DNA reads TGCGCCAGCAGCTTGGCCCTCGACTCTGGGGCCAACGTCCTGACTTTC. Encoded protein: CASSLALDSGANVLTF.

The chain joins TRBV10-3 to TRBJ1-4; 7 positions match TRBD1. In germline, CDR1 is ENHRY, CDR2 SYGVKD. CDR3 length: 15 residues. With V trimmed by 4 bases and J by 3 bases, 5 bases remained unmatched. CDR3 sequence (DNA): TGTGCCATCAGTGCTACGACAGGGTCTAATGAAAAACTGTTTTTT. It yields the protein CAISATTGSNEKLFF.

V gene TRBV6-5 combines with J gene TRBJ1-5; no clear D. This CDR3 has 13 residues. The germline V and J ends were trimmed by 0 bases and 7 bases, with 7 bases remaining between them. Germline V gene lookup returns CDR1 MNHEY and CDR2 SVGAGI. The CDR3 loop reads CASSYSSGQPQHF. CDR3 nucleotide sequence: TGTGCCAGCAGTTACTCGAGTGGGCAGCCCCAGCATTTT.

V gene TRBV5-1 combines with J gene TRBJ1-1; D is undetermined. V shed 0 bases and J shed 5 bases, with 8 bases lying between them. CDR3 length equals 13 residues. CDR1 and CDR2 from the germline V gene are SGHRS and YFSETQ. CDR3: CASSLDRITEAFF. As DNA, the CDR3 is TGCGCCAGCAGCTTGGATAGGATTACTGAAGCTTTCTTT.

The rearrangement joins TRBV6-1 to TRBJ1-5; 9 positions agree with TRBD1. The CDR3 is 16 residues long. Germline lookup yields CDR1 MNHNS and CDR2 SASEGT. Trimming at V came to 4 bases and at J to 0 bases, leaving 4 bases not matched to a gene. The CDR3 loop is CASSGDRENSNQPQHF. The DNA for the CDR3 is TGTGCCAGCAGTGGGGACAGGGAAAATAGCAATCAGCCCCAGCATTTT.

CDR3 sequence reads: CASSSGQGSTGELFF. CDR3 sequence (DNA): TGCGCCAGCAGCTCTGGACAGGGGAGCACCGGGGAGCTGTTTTTT. The rearrangement uses TRBV5-1 and TRBJ2-2, with 9 bases aligning to TRBD1. In germline, CDR1 is SGHRS, CDR2 YFSETQ. V trimming: 3 bases; J trimming: 4 bases; junction bases outside the gene matches: 4. The CDR3 contains 15 residues.

This sequence joins TRBV5-8 and TRBJ1-4; D remains ambiguous. CDR3 length: 16 residues. V was shortened by 5 bases and J by 2 bases, with 16 bases between the two germline ends. Germline-derived CDR1 and CDR2 are SGHTS and YDEGEE. The CDR3 is CASSYQPLRTNEKLFF. In DNA form, the CDR3 reads TGTGCCAGCAGTTACCAACCACTGAGGACTAATGAAAAACTGTTTTTT.

The sample holds one count of this clone. J is TRBJ1-1 and V is TRBV7-2, with D perhaps TRBD1 (6 bases). V gave up 6 bases and J gave up 7 bases, with 15 bases separating them. The CDR3 sequence is 13 residues long. Germline values: CDR1 SGHTA, CDR2 FQGNSA. CDR3 DNA: TGTGCCAGCAGTCAGGGGCAGGTTCATGAAGCTTTCTTT. As protein: CASSQGQVHEAFF. The variable domain in full, with the rest retrieved from reference TRBV7-2 and TRBJ1-1, is GAGVSQSPSNKVTEKGKDVELRCDPISGHTALYWYRQSLGQGLEFLIYFQGNSAPDKSGLPSDRFSAERTGGSVSTLTIQRTQQEDSAVYLCASSQGQVHEAFFGQGTRLTVV.

This chain uses TRBV6-5 with TRBJ2-3; D possibly matches TRBD1 or TRBD2 (5 bases each). Trimming took 6 bases from V and 10 from J, leaving 23 bases between them. The CDR3 loop spans 15 amino acids. From germline, CDR1 is MNHEY and CDR2 SVGAGI. The CDR3 is CASSRQYRGEAAQYF. CDR3 DNA: TGTGCCAGCAGCCGTCAATATCGGGGCGAAGCCGCGCAGTATTTT.

V and J are TRBV7-9 and TRBJ1-1; the match to TRBD1 covers 7 bases. Germline CDR1 SEHNR, CDR2 FQNEAQ (reference sequence). This CDR3 comprises 13 residues. J was trimmed by 4 bases and V by 5 bases; bases with no gene match: 4. The CDR3 is CASSLDRFTEAFF. CDR3 nucleotides: TGTGCCAGCAGCCTGGACAGGTTCACTGAAGCTTTCTTT.

Points on this clone: The sample has other DNA sequences that encode this CDR3 too. The chain combines TRBV29-1 with TRBJ2-7; 9 nucleotides align to TRBD2. This CDR3 region has 12 residues. V gave up 4 bases and J gave up 2 bases; unmatched junction bases: 0. In germline, CDR1 is SQVTM, CDR2 ANQGSEA. The DNA for the CDR3 is TGCAGCGTTGCTAGCGGGGCCTACGAGCAGTACTTC. Protein: CSVASGAYEQYF.

The V and J genes are TRBV6-5 and TRBJ1-2; D gene ambiguous. CDR3 length equals 15 residues. Germline assignment: CDR1 MNHEY and CDR2 SVGAGI. Trimming left V 7 bases short and J 0 bases short, with 15 bases between. The CDR3 DNA reads TGTGCCAGCAAATTTGTCGCTGCAACTAACTATGGCTACACCTTC. Amino acid sequence: CASKFVAATNYGYTF.

The chain is built from TRBV9 and TRBJ1-1; 7 bases are shared with TRBD1. Per the germline V gene, CDR1 is SGDLS and CDR2 is YYNGEE. Trimming took 4 bases from V and 7 from J; bases not matched to a gene: 13. The CDR3 contains 15 residues. The DNA of the CDR3 is TGTGCCAGCAGCAAGATTCCTCAGGGGGACCTTGAAGCTTTCTTT. Translation gives CASSKIPQGDLEAFF.

The chain has TRBV28 and TRBJ2-7, with a weak D call TRBD1 (5 bases). The CDR3 contains 14 residues. V lost 6 bases, J lost 2 bases, and 14 bases lay in between. Germline V CDR1 and CDR2: MDHEN, SYDVKM. This CDR3 is CASSPGDSPYEQYF. The CDR3 DNA follows: TGTGCCAGCAGCCCTGGAGACAGTCCCTACGAGCAGTACTTC.

The J gene is TRBJ1-5, the V gene TRBV6-5, with 8 bases aligning to TRBD1. Germline trimming cut 6 bases from V and 6 bases from J; bases unmatched to any gene: 7. The CDR3 consists of 14 residues. CDR1 and CDR2 (germline): MNHEY, SVGAGI. The CDR3, as DNA: TGTGCCAGCAGGGACAGGGTGGAGACTCAGCCCCAGCATTTT. This codes for CASRDRVETQPQHF.

The V gene is TRBV5-6, the J gene TRBJ1-6; TRBD1 matches 7 bases. Per the germline V gene, CDR1 is SGHDT and CDR2 is YYEEEE. V lost 5 bases, J lost 9 bases, and 17 bases stayed unmatched. The CDR3 is 17 amino acids. The CDR3 nucleotides are TGTGCCAGCAGTTCTCGGGACAGCCTTAGTTCTGCTTCACCCCTCCACTTT. It translates to CASSSRDSLSSASPLHF.

This rearrangement joins TRBV7-2 to TRBJ2-5, with TRBD2 matching over 11 bases. The length of the CDR3 is 15 residues. The junction had 5 bases not matched to a gene; V was cut back by 4 bases and J by 4 bases. Germline V gene lookup returns CDR1 SGHTA and CDR2 FQGNSA. The CDR3 reads CASSSPGTSGETQYF. Here the CDR3 DNA reads TGTGCCAGCAGCTCCCCCGGGACTAGCGGAGAGACCCAGTACTTC. Full variable domain (rest looked up from reference TRBV7-2 and TRBJ2-5): GAGVSQSPSNKVTEKGKDVELRCDPISGHTALYWYRQSLGQGLEFLIYFQGNSAPDKSGLPSDRFSAERTGGSVSTLTIQRTQQEDSAVYLCASSSPGTSGETQYFGPGTRLLVL.